Presented here are 12 T cell receptor beta chains from one specimen sequenced in a study of Ad26.COV2.S vaccination and SARS-CoV-2 variants. The treatment was: some 20 received Ad26.COV2.S at low or high dose, single or two shots; a few received placebo; per-sample allocation not given. Specimens were obtained on day 63 following the first vaccine or placebo injection. Using immunoSEQ multiplex PCR, the repertoire was profiled, and TCRdb retains in-frame clones only, with some absent. There are roughly 450,000 clones in the sample; around 90% occur only once, and 9% to 15% lies in the top ten. The starting material was peripheral blood, obtained in a trial of Ad26.COV2.S vaccine versus placebo. Source of these receptors: a person between 18 and 59 years old who received the Ad26.COV2.S COVID-19 vaccine or a placebo.

The chain employs TRBV5-4 and TRBJ1-6, with TRBD1 matching over 8 bases. This CDR3 spans 15 amino acids. With 2 bases clipped from V and 10 bases from J, the junction kept 8 bases outside the gene matches. The germline V gene has CDR1 SGHNT and CDR2 YYREEE (reference sequence). CDR3 sequence reads: CASSLGLDRVSPLHF. CDR3 DNA: TGTGCCAGCAGCTTAGGGCTGGACAGGGTCTCACCCCTCCACTTT.

The V and J genes are TRBV6-1 and TRBJ1-6; 7 positions match TRBD1. Germline loops: CDR1 MNHNS, CDR2 SASEGT. V shed 1 base and J 7 bases; nucleotides not matched to a gene: 13. The CDR3 covers 18 residues. Here the CDR3 reads CASSEERSIGGVNSPLHF. The DNA for the CDR3 is TGTGCCAGCAGTGAAGAAAGGTCTATAGGGGGCGTAAATTCACCCCTCCACTTT.

Only one count was recorded for this clone. V usage is TRBV6-2 or TRBV6-3 and J usage is TRBJ1-2; D remains unclear. The CDR3 covers 13 residues. The germline CDR1 and CDR2 sequences are MNHEY and SVGEGT. Trimming took off 2 bases at V and 8 bases at J, with 12 bases between the two ends. The CDR3: CASSYRTNGGYTF. CDR3 sequence (DNA): TGTGCCAGCAGTTACCGAACAAACGGCGGCTACACCTTC.

The chain is built from TRBV7-2 and TRBJ2-4; TRBD1 aligns across 8 bases. This CDR3 has 16 amino acids. The V and J ends lost 5 bases and 5 bases, in that order; junction bases with no gene match: 11. The germline V gene has CDR1 SGHTA and CDR2 FQGNSA. The CDR3 DNA is TGTGCCAGCAGCCTAAGGACAGGGATGGCGCAAAACATTCAGTACTTC. It is translated as CASSLRTGMAQNIQYF. The whole variable domain, filled in from reference TRBV7-2 and TRBJ2-4, reads GAGVSQSPSNKVTEKGKDVELRCDPISGHTALYWYRQSLGQGLEFLIYFQGNSAPDKSGLPSDRFSAERTGGSVSTLTIQRTQQEDSAVYLCASSLRTGMAQNIQYFGAGTRLSVL.

The chain joins TRBV6-5 to TRBJ2-7; TRBD2 might be the D (5 bases). This CDR3 contains 12 residues. Trimming pared 5 bases from V and 8 bases from J, leaving 13 bases between. Germline CDR1 is MNHEY and CDR2 is SVGAGI. The CDR3: CASSPGVPKQYF. CDR3 nucleotide sequence: TGTGCCAGCAGTCCCGGGGTTCCGAAGCAGTACTTC.

In DNA, the CDR3 is TGCAGCGGACTAGCGGGAGTGGAGACCCAGTACTTC. Protein sequence: CSGLAGVETQYF. V is TRBV29-1 and J is TRBJ2-5; TRBD2 matches at 12 bases. Germline V gene lookup returns CDR1 SQVTM and CDR2 ANQGSEA. The CDR3 is 12 amino acids. Trimming took 7 bases from V and 5 from J; bases not matched to a gene: 2.

This chain uses TRBV4-1 with TRBJ2-2; D unclear. Trimming pared 10 bases from V and 7 bases from J, leaving 7 bases between. The CDR3 has 10 residues. Germline CDR1 is MGHRA and CDR2 is YSYEKL. The CDR3: CANDNGELFF. The CDR3 DNA is TGCGCCAATGATAACGGGGAGCTGTTTTTT.

The V call is TRBV27, the J call TRBJ2-7, with a weak D call TRBD1 (5 bases). The CDR3 consists of 17 residues. From germline, CDR1 is MNHEY and CDR2 SMNVEV (reference sequence). V was trimmed by 9 bases and J by 0 bases, leaving 24 bases between them. In DNA form, the CDR3 reads TGTGCCAGTGGTGGATTCACAGGTCCCCTTTTCTCCTACGAGCAGTACTTC. It is translated as CASGGFTGPLFSYEQYF.

The rearrangement links TRBV6-5 to TRBJ2-7, with D perhaps matching TRBD1 (5 bases). Germline V gives CDR1 MNHEY, CDR2 SVGAGI. V was clipped by 2 bases and J by 6 bases, with 11 bases between them. The CDR3 contains 13 residues. The CDR3 DNA reads TGTGCCAGCAGTTACACCAGACAGTTCGAGCAGTACTTC. Translating it yields CASSYTRQFEQYF.

The chain is built from TRBV18 and TRBJ2-7; D unresolved. The ends were cut back, 4 bases at V and 5 bases at J, with 0 bases in the middle. CDR3 length: 9 amino acids. CDR1 is KGHSH and CDR2 is LQKENI in the germline V gene. The CDR3 DNA reads TGTGCCAGCTCACACGAGCAGTACTTC. It translates to CASSHEQYF.

This chain joins TRBV4-3 and TRBJ2-2; D uncertain. Germline CDR1 reads LGHNA; CDR2 reads YSLEER. The germline V and J ends were trimmed by 1 base and 5 bases, with 8 bases remaining between them. CDR3 length equals 14 residues. CDR3 sequence: CASSQAKGTGELFF. DNA for the CDR3: TGCGCCAGCAGCCAAGCAAAGGGAACCGGGGAGCTGTTTTTT.

The V and J genes are TRBV14 and TRBJ2-4, with 12 positions matching TRBD2. The V gene's germline CDR1 is SGHDN and CDR2 FVKESK. After removal of 0 bases from V and 10 bases from J, the junction contained 4 bases not matched to a gene. This CDR3 region has 15 residues. DNA of the CDR3: TGTGCCAGCAGCCAAGATTGGACTAGCGGGGATATTCAGTACTTC. Translation: CASSQDWTSGDIQYF. The full variable domain, completed using reference TRBV14 and TRBJ2-4, is EAGVTQFPSHSVIEKGQTVTLRCDPISGHDNLYWYRRVMGKEIKFLLHFVKESKQDESGMPNNRFLAERTGGTYSTLKVQPAELEDSGVYFCASSQDWTSGDIQYFGAGTRLSVL.